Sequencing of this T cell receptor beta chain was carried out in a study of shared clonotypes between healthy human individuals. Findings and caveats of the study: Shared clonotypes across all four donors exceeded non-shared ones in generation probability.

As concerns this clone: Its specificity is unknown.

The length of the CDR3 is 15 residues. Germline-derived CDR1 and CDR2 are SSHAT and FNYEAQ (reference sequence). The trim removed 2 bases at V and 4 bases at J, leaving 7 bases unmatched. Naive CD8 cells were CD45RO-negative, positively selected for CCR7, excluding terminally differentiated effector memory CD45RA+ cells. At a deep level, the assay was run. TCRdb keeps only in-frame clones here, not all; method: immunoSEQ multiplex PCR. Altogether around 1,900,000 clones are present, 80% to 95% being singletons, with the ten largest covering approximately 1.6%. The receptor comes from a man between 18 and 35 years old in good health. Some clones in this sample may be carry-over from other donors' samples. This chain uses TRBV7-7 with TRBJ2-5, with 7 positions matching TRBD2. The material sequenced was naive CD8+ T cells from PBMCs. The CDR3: CASSLFLGRGETQYF. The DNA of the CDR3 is TGTGCCAGCAGCTTATTTCTGGGGAGGGGAGAGACCCAGTACTTC.